This T cell receptor (beta chain) comes out of a study of blood T cells in healthy people across ages. Whole-study results and caveats: Older age coincided with a roughly linear decline in TCR beta diversity per million T cells.

V lost 0 bases to trimming and J lost 5 bases, with 10 bases between them. Germline V lookup: CDR1 LNHNV, CDR2 YYDKDF (reference sequence). This CDR3 is built from 14 residues. Primers used in a second PCR of about 6 to 11 cycles were a sample-barcoded 5' primer and a J-beta primer mix. TCRdb fed the 5' RACE reads into MiXCR, producing one record per CDR3 protein. The sample shows just under 550,000 distinct CDR3 sequences, 24% of them seen only once. With respect to this clonotype: What it binds is not known.

Separately, the same data were catalogued under a study of T cells of mothers and their children.

The source of this sequence is a boy younger than 18 in good health. This chain connects TRBV15 to TRBJ1-2; TRBD1 might be the D (5 bases). Sequenced material: blood. The CDR3 loop is CATSRESGGYGYTF. CDR3 sequence (DNA): TGTGCCACCAGCAGAGAATCGGGGGGGTATGGCTACACCTTC.